Detailed here is one TCR beta chain. Its specific antigen is unknown. Base-call qualities are not available, and no considerably larger clone is one nucleotide away. The study tested focal radiation therapy combined with CTLA-4 blockade (ipilimumab) in patients with chemo-refractory metastatic non-small-cell lung cancer. Taken from cysteine to phenylalanine, the CDR3 has 17 residues. CDR3 DNA only is kept here, 51 bases in frame from base 1. At the junction V is shortened by 0 bases and J by 1 base, with 13 bases in between. Via the germline V gene (reference sequence), CDR1 is LNHDA and CDR2 SQIVND. These data belong to a study of radiotherapy plus CTLA-4 blockade in lung cancer (dated by TCRdb to 2016 to 2019). General notes on the study: Objective responses were observed in 18% of enrolled patients, and disease control was achieved in approximately 29%. What the study reported, not specific to this receptor: After treatment with radiotherapy and ipilimumab, TCR clones that originated in tumors expanded in peripheral blood. The strongest predictors of response were reported to be early dynamic shifts in blood T cell clones along with a rise in serum interferon-beta following radiation.

Libraries were prepared through the immunoSEQ multiplex PCR assay. TCRdb stores this immuneACCESS table with in-frame sequences only. Part of the clones is absent; in the studies checked, under half of the shortfall reflects unresolved V genes, and no reason is known for the rest. This sample comprises about 49,000 clones, approximately 84% of them detected only once. The biggest ten clones account for around 30% of the sample. This material consisted of peripheral blood, taken from a patient treated with radiotherapy plus ipilimumab. This sequence was found in a human donor with non-small cell lung cancer whose response to radiotherapy plus ipilimumab could not be evaluated. The rearranged chain carries TRBV19 and TRBJ2-1; matching of 6 bases hints at TRBD2 as the D gene. The nucleotides read TGTGCCAGTAGTATAGACTCCGGGGGAGCATCCTACAATGAGCAGTTCTTC. Translation gives CASSIDSGGASYNEQFF.